This TCR beta chain was obtained from a study of cytomegalovirus exposure and HLA in healthy donors. Findings and limits, study-wide: Rarity marked most TCR sequences, yet some public TCRs occurred in many donors. Clonal expansion, a later analysis showed, was greater in HLA-associated TCR beta chains than in equally common others. In a later analysis, at a false discovery rate of 0.05, roughly 17,000 TCR beta sequences were associated with HLA alleles.

On this clone itself: Its antigen is unidentified.

The ends were cut back, 11 bases at V and 3 bases at J, with 10 bases in the middle. CDR3 length: 12 amino acids. Germline V gene lookup returns CDR1 SNHLY and CDR2 FYNNEI. Each donor was healthy, and each was a bone marrow donor. With 60 Vbeta and 13 Jbeta primers, the PCR was carried out. Assay used: immunoSEQ multiplex PCR; TCRdb lists only in-frame clones, some missing. Among around 200,000 clones listed, 80% to 90% were seen once. Sequencing used PBMCs. The V gene is TRBV2, the J gene TRBJ2-2; D is possibly TRBD2 (5 bases). The TCR was taken from a girl aged 2-10 years in good health and CMV-seropositive. CDR3 amino acids: CAGGQHTGELFF. DNA for the CDR3: TGTGCCGGCGGGCAGCACACCGGGGAGCTGTTTTTT.